This T cell receptor beta chain was recorded in a study of breast tumors, draining lymph nodes, adjacent tissues. With regard to this clonotype: Antigen unknown.

TCRdb reprocessed the multiplex PCR reads via MiXCR and lists one record per CDR3 protein. The data show 160,000 or so distinct CDR3 sequences, with approximately 33% seen just once and more than 3.5% held by the top ten. The lymph nodes were axillary draining lymph nodes from breast cancer patients. The V gene's germline CDR1 is SGDLS and CDR2 YYNGEE. The V segment lost 5 bases and the J segment 5 bases; nucleotides outside the gene matches: 5. This CDR3 is 14 amino acids long. Study conclusions and caveats: Tumor and nontumor repertoires were significantly more similar in luminal-like than in basal-like breast cancer. Findings are consistent with lymph node origin and intratumoral expansion of most tumor T cells. That most tumor T cells come from lymph nodes remained unproven. Tumors had less TCR diversity than lymph nodes, more than nontumor tissue.

The origin of this receptor is a female donor with breast cancer. Some clones in this sample may be carry-over from other donors' samples. The rearrangement links TRBV9 to TRBJ2-5, with 11 positions matching TRBD2. Specimen: axillary lymph node tissue. The CDR3 DNA reads as TGTGCCAGCAGTAGCGGGGGGGCCGGTGAGACCCAGTACTTC. It translates to CASSSGGAGETQYF.